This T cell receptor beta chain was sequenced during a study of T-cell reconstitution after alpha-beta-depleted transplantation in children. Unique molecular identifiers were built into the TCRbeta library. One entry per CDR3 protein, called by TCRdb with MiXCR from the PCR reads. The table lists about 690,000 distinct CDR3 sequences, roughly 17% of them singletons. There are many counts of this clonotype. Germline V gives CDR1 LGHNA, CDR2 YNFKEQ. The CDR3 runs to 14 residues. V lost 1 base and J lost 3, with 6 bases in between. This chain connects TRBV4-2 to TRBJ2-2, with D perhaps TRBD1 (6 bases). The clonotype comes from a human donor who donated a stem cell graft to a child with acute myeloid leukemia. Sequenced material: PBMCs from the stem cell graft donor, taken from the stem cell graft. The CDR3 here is CASSQAGDTGELFF. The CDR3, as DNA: TGTGCCAGCAGCCAAGCAGGGGACACCGGGGAGCTGTTTTTT.